Here is one TCR beta chain with its context. Original analysis: Estimated nucleated cell counts came from reference gene primer amplification. Libraries were prepared by immunoSEQ multiplex PCR; TCRdb keeps only in-frame clonotypes and omits some of them. V and J calls plus clone size are reproduced from that table; the DNA served to infer D and trimming. The sample includes some 200,000 clones, around 79% seen only once; the top ten take about 26%. In germline, CDR1 is LNHDA, CDR2 SQIVND (reference sequence). The CDR3 is 14 residues long. The ends were cut back, 4 bases at V and 0 bases at J, with 8 bases in the middle. The record originates from a study of blood T cell repertoires in COVID-19. Background on the study: The analysed material was cDNA or gDNA that came from T cells, B-cell-depleted T cells, or PBMCs.

The J gene is TRBJ2-3, the V gene TRBV19; TRBD2 might be the D (6 bases). This TCR came from a woman in her 70s with acute or convalescent COVID-19. The specimen sequenced was peripheral blood. CDR3 nucleotide sequence: TGTGCCAGTAGTACGGGGACTAGCACAGATACGCAGTATTTT. It specifies CASSTGTSTDTQYF.